Listed below are T cell receptor beta chains from one sample, sequenced in a study of radiation and T cells in renal cell carcinoma. Using immunoSEQ multiplex PCR, the repertoire was profiled, and TCRdb retains in-frame clones only, with some absent. The profile shows roughly 150,000 clones, about nine tenths of them singletons. The sample in question was blood, obtained from a patient whose treatment included radiotherapy and nephrectomy. The receptors shown here come from a woman aged 45 to 65 with renal cell carcinoma. The CDR3 runs from the conserved cysteine through the conserved F or W. The D gene is left open where the match is weak. Expanded clones are given a class, and other clones once, few, many or no size at all.

D | J | V | size | DNA | CDR3
TRBD2 | TRBJ2-7 | TRBV5-1 | . | TGCGCCAGCAGCCCGGACCCGTTAGCGGGGGACTACTCCTACGAGCAGTACTTC | CASSPDPLAGDYSYEQYF
TRBD1 | TRBJ1-5 | TRBV2 | . | TGTGCCAGCAGTCCCTGGACAGGAGTCAATCAGCCCCAGCATTTT | CASSPWTGVNQPQHF
. | TRBJ2-3 | TRBV11-2 | . | TGTGCCAGCAGCTTCGCAGCAGATACGCAGTATTTT | CASSFAADTQYF
. | TRBJ2-1 | TRBV6-5 | once | TGTGCCAGCAGTTACTCTGGGTTTGGGCAGTTCTTC | CASSYSGFGQFF
. | TRBJ1-3 | TRBV6-1 | . | TGTGCCAGCAGTGAATTAGACGCGAGCTCTGGAAACACCATATATTTT | CASSELDASSGNTIYF
. | TRBJ2-6 | TRBV9 | . | TGTGCCAGCGGTAAGTCGGCCGGGGCCAACGTCCTGACTTTC | CASGKSAGANVLTF
. | TRBJ1-3 | TRBV5-1 | . | TGCGCCAGCAGCTTGGATGTAGGACGCTCTGGAAACACCATATATTTT | CASSLDVGRSGNTIYF
TRBD1 | TRBJ1-3 | TRBV18 | . | TGTGCCAGCTCATTCGGGACAGACTCTGGAAACACCATATATTTT | CASSFGTDSGNTIYF
. | TRBJ2-5 | TRBV5-4 | . | TGTGCCAGCAGCTTGGAGGGGGATCAAGAGACCCAGTACTTC | CASSLEGDQETQYF
. | TRBJ2-5 | TRBV6-1 | once | TGTGCCAGCAGTAAAACCAGGGTGGGGGAGGCCCAGTACTTC | CASSKTRVGEAQYF
. | TRBJ1-5 | TRBV7-9 | few | TGTGCCAGCAGCTTAGGGGGTTATAGCAATCAGCCCCAGCATTTT | CASSLGGYSNQPQHF
TRBD1 | TRBJ2-3 | TRBV7-2 | . | TGTGCCAGCAGCCAAACCCCGGTGACAGGGATAGATACGCAGTATTTT | CASSQTPVTGIDTQYF
TRBD1 | TRBJ2-2 | TRBV9 | . | TGTGCCAGCAGCTCCGGGACAGACGCGAACACCGGGGAGCTGTTTTTT | CASSSGTDANTGELFF
. | TRBJ2-7 | TRBV19 | once | TGTGCCAGTAGCTCCACTTCCAGGGGTTTCTACGAGCAGTACTTC | CASSSTSRGFYEQYF
. | TRBJ1-4 | TRBV6-5 | . | TGTGCCAGCAGTTACCTTTGGGGGGGCGGTGAAAAACTGTTTTTT | CASSYLWGGGEKLFF
TRBD1 | TRBJ1-4 | TRBV7-9 | few | TGTGCCAGCAGCCAAGGGACAGACGGTGAAAAACTGTTTTTT | CASSQGTDGEKLFF
. | TRBJ1-1 | TRBV19 | . | TGTGCCAGTAGTTCGACAGATGGCACTGAAGCTTTCTTT | CASSSTDGTEAFF
. | TRBJ1-5 | TRBV19 | . | TGTGCCAGTGGAGGGTATCGGGGCAATCAGCCCCAGCATTTT | CASGGYRGNQPQHF
. | TRBJ2-2 | TRBV5-8 | . | TGTGCCAGCAGTCTGGACCGGAACACCGGGGAGCTGTTTTTT | CASSLDRNTGELFF
. | TRBJ2-6 | TRBV6-5 | . | TGTGCCAGCAGTTCGACAGGTACTGGGGCCAACGTCCTGACTTTC | CASSSTGTGANVLTF
. | TRBJ1-1 | TRBV2 | . | TGTGCCAGCACCCCCGGCATGAACACTGAAGCTTTCTTT | CASTPGMNTEAFF
. | TRBJ1-6 | TRBV6-4 | . | TGTGCCAGCAGCCTACAGGGCAATAATTCACCCCTCCACTTT | CASSLQGNNSPLHF
. | TRBJ1-1 | TRBV10-3 | . | TGTGCCATCGCCCGCCTGGTGGGCACTGAAGCTTTCTTT | CAIARLVGTEAFF
TRBD2 | TRBJ2-5 | TRBV7-2 | . | TGTGCCAGCAGCCAACGGGGAGCGGGGGTGCGAGAGACCCAGTACTTC | CASSQRGAGVRETQYF
TRBD1 | TRBJ1-3 | TRBV6-5 | . | TGTGCCAGCAGTTGGGGGACAGTTCCTGGAAACACCATATATTTT | CASSWGTVPGNTIYF
. | TRBJ2-7 | TRBV14 | . | TGTGCCAGCAGGGCAATAGGCGAGCAGTACTTC | CASRAIGEQYF
. | TRBJ2-1 | TRBV12-5 | . | TGTGCTAGTGGTTCCGGGACTTGGGTCGGCGACAATGAGCAGTTCTTC | CASGSGTWVGDNEQFF
TRBD2 | TRBJ2-3 | TRBV2 | few | TGTGCCAGCAGTTTAGCGGGGGTTGGCACAGATACGCAGTATTTT | CASSLAGVGTDTQYF
TRBD2 | TRBJ2-7 | TRBV6-9 | . | TGTGCCAGCAGTTCCCCGTCTTTAGCGGGGGGGCCCAGCGAGCAGTACTTC | CASSSPSLAGGPSEQYF
TRBD1 | TRBJ1-1 | TRBV4-2 | . | TGTGCCAGCAGCCAAGATAAACAGGGGGACACTGAAGCTTTCTTT | CASSQDKQGDTEAFF
. | TRBJ1-1 | TRBV7-8 | . | TGTGCCAGCAGCCCCCGGGATCTAAACTCGAACACTGAAGCTTTCTTT | CASSPRDLNSNTEAFF
TRBD1 | TRBJ2-1 | TRBV7-8 | . | TGTGCCAGCAGCTTAGGACAGGGGGCGTTTGAGGAGCAGTTCTTC | CASSLGQGAFEEQFF
TRBD1 | TRBJ2-3 | TRBV7-8 | . | TGTGCCAGCAGCTATAGACAGGGGGCTGCAGATACGCAGTATTTT | CASSYRQGAADTQYF
. | TRBJ1-4 | TRBV18 | . | TGTGCCAGCTCTCCCTCGAGGGACGCCCGACGGGAAAAACTGTTTTTT | CASSPSRDARREKLFF
TRBD1 | TRBJ1-1 | TRBV5-6 | . | TGTGCCAGCAGCTTGGGAATGACAGGGCGAGCTGAAGCTTTCTTT | CASSLGMTGRAEAFF
TRBD2 | TRBJ2-5 | TRBV7-8 | . | TGTGCCAGCAGCCTTAGTACGAAAGCGGGGGAAGTCCAAGAGACCCAGTACTTC | CASSLSTKAGEVQETQYF
. | TRBJ1-1 | TRBV4-1 | . | TGCGCCAGCAGCCAAGATCCAGGCATGAACACTGAAGCTTTCTTT | CASSQDPGMNTEAFF
. | TRBJ2-7 | TRBV28 | . | TGTGCCAGCAGTTTTAGGGCTAGGCCCTCCATCGAGCAGTACTTC | CASSFRARPSIEQYF
. | TRBJ1-2 | TRBV6-1 | . | TGTGCCAGCAGTGAAGTTTCGGGGGGCTGGGGCTACACCTTC | CASSEVSGGWGYTF
TRBD1 | TRBJ1-2 | TRBV7-8 | . | TGTGCCAGCAGATCAGGGGGTGAGGGAGGCTACACCTTC | CASRSGGEGGYTF
. | TRBJ2-1 | TRBV5-1 | . | TGCGCCAGCAGCCCCGATTGGGTAGGGGAGCAGTTCTTC | CASSPDWVGEQFF
. | TRBJ1-4 | TRBV7-9 | . | TGTGCCAGCAGCTTATTACAGGCGGGAGTTGGTGAAAAACTGTTTTTT | CASSLLQAGVGEKLFF
TRBD1 | TRBJ2-1 | TRBV14 | once | TGTGCCAGCAGCCCCACGACAGGGTTAGCTAATGAGCAGTTCTTC | CASSPTTGLANEQFF
. | TRBJ1-1 | TRBV29-1 | . | TGCAGCGTTGAAGAGGGCACATACACTGAAGCTTTCTTT | CSVEEGTYTEAFF
. | TRBJ1-1 | TRBV19 | . | TGTGCCAGTAAGCAGGGGTCGATTCTAGCGGACACTGAAGCTTTCTTT | CASKQGSILADTEAFF
TRBD1 | TRBJ1-1 | TRBV2 | . | TGTGCCAGCAGTTCACAGGGACAGGGATTTCCGGCTTTCTTT | CASSSQGQGFPAFF
. | TRBJ2-7 | TRBV15 | . | TGTGCCACCAGCAGAGAAAGGGTGAGAGGCTACGAGCAGTACTTC | CATSRERVRGYEQYF
. | TRBJ2-5 | TRBV6-1 | . | TGTGCCAGCAGTCACCAAGAGACCCAGTACTTC | CASSHQETQYF
. | TRBJ2-7 | TRBV19 | . | TGTGCCAGTAGTATTAACGACGAGCAGTACTTC | CASSINDEQYF
. | TRBJ1-3 | TRBV5-1 | . | TGCGCCAGCAGCTTGGCGGGAGGGCAGAGCTCTGGAAACACCATATATTTT | CASSLAGGQSSGNTIYF
. | TRBJ2-1 | TRBV5-1 | . | TGCGCCAGCAGTACGGGGTCCTCCTACAATGAGCAGTTCTTC | CASSTGSSYNEQFF
TRBD1 | TRBJ2-5 | TRBV5-1 | . | TGCGCCAGCAGACGAACTCCGGGACAGGGGAAGGAAGAGACCCAGTACTTC | CASRRTPGQGKEETQYF
TRBD1 | TRBJ2-1 | TRBV9 | . | TGTGCCAGCAGGGCCGGGACAGGGGGATCAAATGAGCAGTTCTTC | CASRAGTGGSNEQFF
TRBD1 | TRBJ1-4 | TRBV7-6 | . | TGTGCCAGCAGCCGGGGACAGGATAATGAAAAACTGTTTTTT | CASSRGQDNEKLFF
. | TRBJ1-2 | TRBV9 | . | TGTGCCAGCTCCCCGGGGCTGGGGGAAGGTACAGGCTACACCTTC | CASSPGLGEGTGYTF
. | TRBJ1-5 | TRBV4-2 | . | TGTGCCAGCAGCCCCTCTTGGCAGGGCGATCAGCCCCAGCATTTT | CASSPSWQGDQPQHF
. | TRBJ2-7 | TRBV5-1 | . | TGCGCCAGCAGTTTCCCCCGGGACGGGGGCTTGTACGAGCAGTACTTC | CASSFPRDGGLYEQYF
. | TRBJ2-5 | TRBV7-2 | . | TGTGCCAGCGGTTCTACAGGGTTTTCTGAGACCCAGTACTTC | CASGSTGFSETQYF
. | TRBJ1-2 | TRBV14 | . | TGTGCCAGCAGCGTAACAGGGCCCTATGGCTACACCTTC | CASSVTGPYGYTF
. | TRBJ2-1 | TRBV7-9 | once | TGTGCCAGCAGCTTAGTTAACAGGGGACTGTGGAATGAGCAGTTCTTC | CASSLVNRGLWNEQFF